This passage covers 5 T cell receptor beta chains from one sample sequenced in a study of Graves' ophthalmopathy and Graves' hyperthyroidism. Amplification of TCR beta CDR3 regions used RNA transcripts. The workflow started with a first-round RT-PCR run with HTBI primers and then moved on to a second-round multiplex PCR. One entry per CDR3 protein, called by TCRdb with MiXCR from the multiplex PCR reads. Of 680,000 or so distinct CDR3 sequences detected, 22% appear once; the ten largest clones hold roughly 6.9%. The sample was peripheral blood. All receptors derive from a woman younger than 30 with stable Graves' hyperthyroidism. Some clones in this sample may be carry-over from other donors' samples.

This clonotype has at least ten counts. The CDR3 DNA sequence: TGTGCCAGCCTACGGGATACTGAAGCTTTCTTT. It yields the protein CASLRDTEAFF. The chain is built from TRBV6-5 and TRBJ1-1; D not certain. The CDR3 totals 11 residues. Germline loops: CDR1 MNHEY, CDR2 SVGAGI. V lost 8 bases and J lost 5, with 9 bases in between.

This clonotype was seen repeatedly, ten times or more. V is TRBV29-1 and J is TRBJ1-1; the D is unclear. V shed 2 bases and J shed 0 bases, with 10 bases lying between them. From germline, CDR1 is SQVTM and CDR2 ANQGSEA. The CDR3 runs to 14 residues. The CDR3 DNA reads TGCAGCGTTGAAACTGGGTCGATGAACACTGAAGCTTTCTTT. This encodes CSVETGSMNTEAFF.

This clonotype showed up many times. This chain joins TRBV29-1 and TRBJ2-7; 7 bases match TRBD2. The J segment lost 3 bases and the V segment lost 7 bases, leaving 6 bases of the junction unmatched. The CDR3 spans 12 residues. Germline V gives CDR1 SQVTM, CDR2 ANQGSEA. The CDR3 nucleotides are TGCAGCGCCGGCGGGGGTGACTACGAGCAGTACTTC. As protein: CSAGGGDYEQYF.

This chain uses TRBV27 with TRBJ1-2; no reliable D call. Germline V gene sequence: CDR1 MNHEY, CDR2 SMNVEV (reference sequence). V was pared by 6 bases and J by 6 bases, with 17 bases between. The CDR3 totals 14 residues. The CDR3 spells CASSLNRAADGYTF. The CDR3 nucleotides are TGTGCCAGCAGCTTAAATCGGGCAGCCGATGGCTACACCTTC.

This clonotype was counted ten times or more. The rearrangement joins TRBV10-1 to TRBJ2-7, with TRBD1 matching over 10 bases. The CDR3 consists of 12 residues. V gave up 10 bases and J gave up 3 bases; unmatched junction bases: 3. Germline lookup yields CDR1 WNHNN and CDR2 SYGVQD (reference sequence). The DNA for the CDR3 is TGCGCCAACGGACAGGGGGTCTACGAGCAGTACTTC. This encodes CANGQGVYEQYF.